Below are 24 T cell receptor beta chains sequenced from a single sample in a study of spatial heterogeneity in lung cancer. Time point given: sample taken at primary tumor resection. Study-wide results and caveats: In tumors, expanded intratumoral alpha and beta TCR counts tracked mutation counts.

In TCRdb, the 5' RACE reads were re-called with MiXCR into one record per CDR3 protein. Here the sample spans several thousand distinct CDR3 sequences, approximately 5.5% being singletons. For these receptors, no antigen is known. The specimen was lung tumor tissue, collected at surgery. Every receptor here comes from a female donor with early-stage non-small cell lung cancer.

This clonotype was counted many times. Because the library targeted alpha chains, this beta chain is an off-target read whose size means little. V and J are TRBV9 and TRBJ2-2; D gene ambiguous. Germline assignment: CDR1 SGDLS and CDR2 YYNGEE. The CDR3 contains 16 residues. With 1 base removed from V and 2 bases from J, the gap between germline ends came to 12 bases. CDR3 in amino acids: CASSVRGGPNTGELFF. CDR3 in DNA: TGTGCCAGCAGCGTACGAGGCGGACCCAACACCGGGGAGCTGTTTTTT.

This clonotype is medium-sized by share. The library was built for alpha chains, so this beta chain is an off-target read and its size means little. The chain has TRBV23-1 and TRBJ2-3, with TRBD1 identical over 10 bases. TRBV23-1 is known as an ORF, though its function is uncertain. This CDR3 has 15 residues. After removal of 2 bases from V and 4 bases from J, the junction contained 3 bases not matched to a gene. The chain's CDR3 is CASSQDRGPPDTQYF. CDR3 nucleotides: TGCGCCAGCAGTCAAGACAGGGGGCCCCCAGATACGCAGTATTTT.

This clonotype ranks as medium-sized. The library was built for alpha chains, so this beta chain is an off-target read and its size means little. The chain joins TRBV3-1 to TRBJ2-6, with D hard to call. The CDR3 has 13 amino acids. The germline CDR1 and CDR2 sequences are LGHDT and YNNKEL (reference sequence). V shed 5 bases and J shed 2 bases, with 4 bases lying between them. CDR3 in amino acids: CASSSTGANVLTF. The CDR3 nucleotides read TGTGCCAGCAGCTCTACTGGGGCCAACGTCCTGACTTTC.

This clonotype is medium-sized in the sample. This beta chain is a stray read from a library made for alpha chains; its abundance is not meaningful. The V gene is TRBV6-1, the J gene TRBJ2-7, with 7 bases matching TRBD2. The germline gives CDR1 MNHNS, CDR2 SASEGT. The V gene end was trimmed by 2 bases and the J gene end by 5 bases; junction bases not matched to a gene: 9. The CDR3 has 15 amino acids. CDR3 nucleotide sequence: TGTGCCAGCAGTGAAATCGCGGGAGAATCGGACGAGCAGTACTTC. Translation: CASSEIAGESDEQYF.

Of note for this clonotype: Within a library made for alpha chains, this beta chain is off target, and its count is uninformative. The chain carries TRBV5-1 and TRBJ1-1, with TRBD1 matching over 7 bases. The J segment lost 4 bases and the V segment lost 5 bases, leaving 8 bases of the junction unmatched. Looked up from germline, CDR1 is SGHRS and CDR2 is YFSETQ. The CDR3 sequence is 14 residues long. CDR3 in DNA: TGCGCCAGCAGTTACGGGACAGCTTCCACTGAAGCTTTCTTT. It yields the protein CASSYGTASTEAFF.

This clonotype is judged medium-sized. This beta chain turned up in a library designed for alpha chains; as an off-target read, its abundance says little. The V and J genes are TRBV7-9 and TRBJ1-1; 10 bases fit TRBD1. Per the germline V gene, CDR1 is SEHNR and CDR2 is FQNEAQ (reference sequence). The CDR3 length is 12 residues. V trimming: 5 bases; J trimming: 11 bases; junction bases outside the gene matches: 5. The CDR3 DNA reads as TGTGCCAGCAGCACAGAGGGACAGGGGGCTTTCTTT. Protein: CASSTEGQGAFF.

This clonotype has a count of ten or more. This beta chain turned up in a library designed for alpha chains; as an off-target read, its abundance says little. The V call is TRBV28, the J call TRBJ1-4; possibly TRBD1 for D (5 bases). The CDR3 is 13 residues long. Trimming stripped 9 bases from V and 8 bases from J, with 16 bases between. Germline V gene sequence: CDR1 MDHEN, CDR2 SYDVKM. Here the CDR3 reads CASQSFREEKLFF. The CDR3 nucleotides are TGTGCCAGTCAGTCCTTCAGGGAGGAAAAACTGTTTTTT. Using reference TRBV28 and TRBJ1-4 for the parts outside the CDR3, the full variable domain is DVKVTQSSRYLVKRTGEKVFLECVQDMDHENMFWYRQDPGLGLRLIYFSYDVKMKEKGDIPEGYSVSREKKERFSLILESASTNQTSMYLCASQSFREEKLFFGSGTQLSVL.

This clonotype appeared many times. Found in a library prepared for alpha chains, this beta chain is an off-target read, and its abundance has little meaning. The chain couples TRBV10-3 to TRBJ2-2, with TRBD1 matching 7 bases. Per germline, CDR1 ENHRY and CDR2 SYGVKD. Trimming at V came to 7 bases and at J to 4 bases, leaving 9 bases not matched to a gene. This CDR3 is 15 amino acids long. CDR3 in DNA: TGTGCCATCACCTTAGGACAGGAAGTCACCGGGGAGCTGTTTTTT. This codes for CAITLGQEVTGELFF.

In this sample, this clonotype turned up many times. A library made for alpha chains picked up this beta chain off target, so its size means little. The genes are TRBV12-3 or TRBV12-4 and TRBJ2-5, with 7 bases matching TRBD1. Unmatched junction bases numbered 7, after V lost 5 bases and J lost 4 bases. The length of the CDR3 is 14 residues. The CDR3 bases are TGTGCCAGCAGTCCGACGACAGGGAGAGAGACCCAGTACTTC. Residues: CASSPTTGRETQYF.

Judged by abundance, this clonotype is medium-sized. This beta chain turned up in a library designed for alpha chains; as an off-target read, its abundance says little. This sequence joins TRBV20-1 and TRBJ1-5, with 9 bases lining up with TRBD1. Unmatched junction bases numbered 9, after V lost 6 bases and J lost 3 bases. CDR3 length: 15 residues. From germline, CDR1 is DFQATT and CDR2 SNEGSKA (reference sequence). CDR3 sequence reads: CSAPPGQGPNQPQHF. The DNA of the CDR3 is TGCAGTGCGCCCCCGGGACAGGGACCCAATCAGCCCCAGCATTTT.

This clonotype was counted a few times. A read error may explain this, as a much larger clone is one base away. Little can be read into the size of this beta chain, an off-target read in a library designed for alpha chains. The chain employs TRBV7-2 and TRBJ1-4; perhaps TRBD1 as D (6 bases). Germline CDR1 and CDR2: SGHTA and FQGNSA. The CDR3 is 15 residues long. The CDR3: CPSSLPVGGNEKLFF. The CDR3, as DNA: TGTCCCAGCAGCTTACCGGTAGGGGGTAATGAAAAACTGTTTTTT.

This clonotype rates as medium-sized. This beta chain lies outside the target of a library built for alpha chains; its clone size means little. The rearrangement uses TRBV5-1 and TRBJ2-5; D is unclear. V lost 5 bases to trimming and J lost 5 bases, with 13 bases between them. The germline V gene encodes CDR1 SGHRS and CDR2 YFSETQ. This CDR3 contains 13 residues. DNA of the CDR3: TGCGCCAGCAGTCTGTCTAGTGGGGAGACCCAGTACTTC. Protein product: CASSLSSGETQYF.

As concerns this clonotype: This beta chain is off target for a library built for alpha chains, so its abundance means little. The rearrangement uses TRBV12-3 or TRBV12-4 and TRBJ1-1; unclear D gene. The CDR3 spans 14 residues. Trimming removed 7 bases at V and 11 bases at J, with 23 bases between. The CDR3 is CASNPFTTAHEAFF. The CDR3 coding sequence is TGTGCCAGCAATCCTTTTACCACAGCGCACGAGGCTTTCTTT.

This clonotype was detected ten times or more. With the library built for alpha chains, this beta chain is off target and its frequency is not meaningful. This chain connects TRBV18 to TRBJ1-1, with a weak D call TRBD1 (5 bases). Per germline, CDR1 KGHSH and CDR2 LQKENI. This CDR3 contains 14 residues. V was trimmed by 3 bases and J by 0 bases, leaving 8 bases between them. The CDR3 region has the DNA TGTGCCAGCTCACCTGGGACGGTGAACACTGAAGCTTTCTTT. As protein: CASSPGTVNTEAFF.

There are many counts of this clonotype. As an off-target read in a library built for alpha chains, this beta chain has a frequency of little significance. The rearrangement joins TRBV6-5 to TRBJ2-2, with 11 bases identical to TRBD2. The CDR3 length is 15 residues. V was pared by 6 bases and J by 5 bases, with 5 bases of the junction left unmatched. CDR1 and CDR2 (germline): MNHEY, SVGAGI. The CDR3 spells CASSRSGRGTGELFF. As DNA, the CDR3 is TGTGCCAGCAGCCGTAGCGGGAGGGGGACCGGGGAGCTGTTTTTT.

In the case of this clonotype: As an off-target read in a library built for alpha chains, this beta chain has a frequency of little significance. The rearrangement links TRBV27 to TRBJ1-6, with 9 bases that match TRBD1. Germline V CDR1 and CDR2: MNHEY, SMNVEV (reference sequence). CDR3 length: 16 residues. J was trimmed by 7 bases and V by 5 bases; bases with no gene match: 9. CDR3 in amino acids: CASSPQGASFNSPLHF. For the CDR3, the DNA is TGTGCCAGCAGTCCACAGGGGGCTTCGTTCAATTCACCCCTCCACTTT.

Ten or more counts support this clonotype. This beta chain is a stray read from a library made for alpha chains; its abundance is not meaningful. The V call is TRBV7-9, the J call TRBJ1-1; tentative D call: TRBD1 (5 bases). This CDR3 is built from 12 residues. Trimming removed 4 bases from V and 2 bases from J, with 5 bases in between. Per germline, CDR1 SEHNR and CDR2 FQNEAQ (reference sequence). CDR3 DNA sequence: TGTGCCAGCAGCTGGGACAACACTGAAGCTTTCTTT. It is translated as CASSWDNTEAFF.

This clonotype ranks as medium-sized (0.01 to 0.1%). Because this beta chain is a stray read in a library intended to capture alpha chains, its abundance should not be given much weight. In DNA, the CDR3 is TGCGCCAGCAGACGATCTAGCAATCAGCCCCAGCATTTT. Protein sequence: CASRRSSNQPQHF. The chain recombines TRBV5-1 with TRBJ1-5; D call uncertain. The CDR3 covers 13 residues. CDR1 SGHRS and CDR2 YFSETQ come from the germline V gene. Trimming took off 5 bases at V and 0 bases at J, with 6 bases between the two ends.

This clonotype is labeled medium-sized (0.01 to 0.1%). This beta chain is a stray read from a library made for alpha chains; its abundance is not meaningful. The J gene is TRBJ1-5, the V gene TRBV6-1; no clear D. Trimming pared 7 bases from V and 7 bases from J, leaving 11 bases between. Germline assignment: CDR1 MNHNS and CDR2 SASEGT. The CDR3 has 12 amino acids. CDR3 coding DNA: TGTGCCAGCACCCAAATGGGACAGCCCCAGCATTTT. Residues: CASTQMGQPQHF.

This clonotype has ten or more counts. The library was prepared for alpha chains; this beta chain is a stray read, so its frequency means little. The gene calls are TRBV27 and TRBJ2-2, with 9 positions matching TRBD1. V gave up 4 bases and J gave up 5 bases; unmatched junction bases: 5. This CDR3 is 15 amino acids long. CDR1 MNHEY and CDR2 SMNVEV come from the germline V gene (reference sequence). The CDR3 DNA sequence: TGTGCCAGCAGTTACCACAGGGGGCTAACCGGGGAGCTGTTTTTT. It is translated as CASSYHRGLTGELFF.

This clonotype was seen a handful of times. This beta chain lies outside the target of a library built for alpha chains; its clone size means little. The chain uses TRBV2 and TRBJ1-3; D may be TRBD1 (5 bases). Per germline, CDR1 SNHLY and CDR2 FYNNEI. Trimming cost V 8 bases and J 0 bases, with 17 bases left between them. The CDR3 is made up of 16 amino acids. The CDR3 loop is CASLSEGLNSGNTIYF. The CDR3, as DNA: TGTGCCAGCCTATCCGAGGGACTGAACTCTGGAAACACCATATATTTT.

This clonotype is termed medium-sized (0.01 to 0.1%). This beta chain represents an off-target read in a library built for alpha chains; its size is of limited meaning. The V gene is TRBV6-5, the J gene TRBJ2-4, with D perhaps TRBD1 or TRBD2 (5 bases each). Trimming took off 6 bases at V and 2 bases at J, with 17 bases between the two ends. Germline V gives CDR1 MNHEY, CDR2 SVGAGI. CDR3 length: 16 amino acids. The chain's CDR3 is CASSHNMGVSKNIQYF. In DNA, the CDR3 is TGTGCCAGCAGCCACAATATGGGGGTTTCCAAAAACATTCAGTACTTC.

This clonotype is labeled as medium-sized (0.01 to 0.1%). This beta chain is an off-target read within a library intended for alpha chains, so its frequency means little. This chain's CDR3 is CATSDPGLAGNTGELFF. DNA for the CDR3: TGTGCCACCAGTGACCCGGGACTAGCGGGGAACACCGGGGAGCTGTTTTTT. This chain connects TRBV24-1 to TRBJ2-2, with 12 nucleotides matching TRBD2. V lost 4 bases and J lost 1; bases outside the gene matches: 3. Germline loops: CDR1 KGHDR, CDR2 SFDVKD. This CDR3 region has 17 residues.

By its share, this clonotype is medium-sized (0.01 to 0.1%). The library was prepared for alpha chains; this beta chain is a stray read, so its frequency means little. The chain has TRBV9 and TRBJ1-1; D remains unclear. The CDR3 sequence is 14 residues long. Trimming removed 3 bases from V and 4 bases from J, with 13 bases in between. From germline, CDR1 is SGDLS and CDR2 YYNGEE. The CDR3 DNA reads TGTGCCAGCAGCGCCTTGACGCTGGCCACTGAAGCTTTCTTT. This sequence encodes CASSALTLATEAFF.